The 19 T cell receptor beta chains presented below share a single source sample, sequenced in a study of T cell responses to AZD1222 COVID-19 vaccine (dated by TCRdb to the early 2020s). Preparation of the library involved the immunoSEQ multiplex PCR assay. TCRdb mirrors the immuneACCESS table, restricted to in-frame sequences. Some clones are absent from its copies; in checked studies, under half trace to an unresolved V gene, and the reason for the others is unknown. Within this sample are about 100,000 clones, with over 70% of them counted one time only. The ten largest make up more than 6.5% of the sample. Interpreted using the paper, the time point label stands for: baseline before first vaccination. This sample comprised peripheral blood, obtained on day 0 of AZD1222 vaccination. These receptors all stem from an adult in good health.

V and J are TRBV3-1 (or the pseudogene TRBV3-2) and TRBJ1-1; no definite D call. CDR3 length: 15 amino acids. V gave up 6 bases and J gave up 0 bases, with 14 bases separating them. Germline assignment: CDR1 LGHDT and CDR2 YNNKEL (reference sequence). CDR3 bases: TGTGCCAGCAGGCAAAGTGGGTTTTTGAACACTGAAGCTTTCTTT. Translation: CASRQSGFLNTEAFF.

The CDR3 spells CASSLRDRATWVSYEQYF. The CDR3 DNA reads TGTGCCAGCAGTCTCCGGGACAGGGCCACCTGGGTCTCCTACGAGCAGTACTTC. The chain combines TRBV5-6 with TRBJ2-7; 9 bases map to TRBD1. Trimming took 5 bases from V and 0 from J; bases not matched to a gene: 15. CDR1 and CDR2 from the germline V gene are SGHDT and YYEEEE. The CDR3 has 18 amino acids.

The rearrangement uses TRBV7-9 and TRBJ1-5; no clear D gene. V was trimmed by 3 bases and J by 1 base, leaving 10 bases between them. The CDR3 runs to 15 residues. Looked up from germline, CDR1 is SEHNR and CDR2 is FQNEAQ (reference sequence). CDR3 nucleotide sequence: TGTGCCAGCAGCTTGGGATCGGCGAGCAATCAGCCCCAGCATTTT. Encoded protein: CASSLGSASNQPQHF.

V gene TRBV5-6 combines with J gene TRBJ2-5; D gene ambiguous. CDR1 SGHDT and CDR2 YYEEEE come from the germline V gene. The CDR3 extends over 14 amino acids. V was clipped by 0 bases and J by 0 bases, with 6 bases between them. CDR3 residues: CASSLVSDQETQYF. The CDR3 nucleotides read TGTGCCAGCAGCTTGGTATCAGACCAAGAGACCCAGTACTTC.

The CDR3 nucleotides read TGTGCCAGTAGTTCCGGTTATGACTACGAGCAGTACTTC. Translating it yields CASSSGYDYEQYF. The chain combines TRBV19 with TRBJ2-7; D is uncertain. The CDR3 has 13 residues. The V end lost 5 bases, the J end lost 3 bases, and 11 bases lay between the germline ends. The germline V gene encodes CDR1 LNHDA and CDR2 SQIVND (reference sequence).

J is TRBJ2-5 and V is TRBV5-1, with D tentatively TRBD1 or TRBD2 (5 bases each). This CDR3 spans 13 amino acids. CDR1 is SGHRS and CDR2 is YFSETQ in the germline V gene. Between the trimmed V and J ends, which lost 4 bases and 5 bases, there was a span of 12 bases. CDR3 protein: CASSIGGSETQYF. The CDR3 DNA is TGCGCCAGCAGCATTGGGGGTAGCGAGACCCAGTACTTC.

This clone came up a few times. The rearrangement joins TRBV5-4 to TRBJ1-3; D possibly corresponds to TRBD1 (6 bases). CDR3 length: 16 amino acids. CDR1 and CDR2 (germline): SGHNT, YYREEE (reference sequence). The ends were cut back, 2 bases at V and 5 bases at J, with 17 bases in the middle. The CDR3 DNA reads TGTGCCAGCAGCTTCGGGGGGCAGACCAAGAGAAACACCATATATTTT. Protein: CASSFGGQTKRNTIYF.

V gene TRBV2 combines with J gene TRBJ2-7; the match to TRBD2 covers 12 bases. CDR3 length: 13 residues. Looked up from germline, CDR1 is SNHLY and CDR2 is FYNNEI. Trimming cost V 11 bases and J 4 bases; bases outside gene matches: 6. This CDR3 reads CAGTSGGKYEQYF. The CDR3 region has the DNA TGTGCCGGAACTAGCGGGGGGAAGTACGAGCAGTACTTC.

The chain uses TRBV27 and TRBJ2-1; the D gene is possibly TRBD2 (6 bases). This CDR3 spans 14 amino acids. With 2 bases removed from V and 6 bases from J, the gap between germline ends came to 11 bases. Germline CDR1 and CDR2: MNHEY and SMNVEV (reference sequence). Written as DNA, the CDR3 is TGTGCCAGCAGTTTAGATGGAGGGACCAATGAGCAGTTCTTC. Its translation: CASSLDGGTNEQFF.

This clone was observed a few times. The gene calls are TRBV4-3 and TRBJ1-4, with 7 bases aligning to TRBD1. Trimming took 1 base from V and 1 from J; bases not matched to a gene: 6. From germline, CDR1 is LGHNA and CDR2 YSLEER. The CDR3 is made up of 17 amino acids. For the CDR3, the DNA is TGCGCCAGCAGCCAAGGACAGGGAGGGGTAACTAATGAAAAACTGTTTTTT. Protein product: CASSQGQGGVTNEKLFF.

This sequence joins TRBV3-1 (or the pseudogene TRBV3-2) and TRBJ2-7; D call uncertain. The CDR3 runs to 16 residues. V was shortened by 4 bases and J by 3 bases, with 19 bases between the two germline ends. CDR1 and CDR2 (germline): LGHDT, YNNKEL (reference sequence). CDR3 residues: CASSPRWLNQLYEQYF. In nucleotides, the CDR3 is TGTGCCAGCAGCCCCCGCTGGCTAAATCAACTCTACGAGCAGTACTTC.

In DNA, the CDR3 is TGCGCCAGCAGCCGCGACAGGGTGAGGGGCTACACCTTC. It translates to CASSRDRVRGYTF. The chain joins TRBV5-1 to TRBJ1-2, with 7 bases lining up with TRBD1. The CDR3 sequence is 13 residues long. Germline CDR1 is SGHRS and CDR2 is YFSETQ. V was clipped by 4 bases and J by 8 bases; unmatched bases: 8.

The chain couples TRBV4-2 to TRBJ2-5, with 8 nucleotides matching TRBD2. With V trimmed by 0 bases and J by 1 base, 7 bases remained unmatched. CDR1 LGHNA and CDR2 YNFKEQ come from the germline V gene. CDR3 length equals 17 residues. The CDR3 DNA is TGTGCCAGCAGCCAAGATCGGGGGGGGCCCATCCAAGAGACCCAGTACTTC. Translating gives CASSQDRGGPIQETQYF.

In DNA, the CDR3 is TGTGCCAGCAGTTTAACAGGTTATAGCAATCAGCCCCAGCATTTT. Its translation is CASSLTGYSNQPQHF. This chain links TRBV28 with TRBJ1-5; tentatively, D is TRBD1 (5 bases). The CDR3 sequence is 15 residues long. Trimming left V 2 bases short and J 0 bases short, with 8 bases between. Germline V gene sequence: CDR1 MDHEN, CDR2 SYDVKM.

The chain couples TRBV7-9 to TRBJ2-1; weak D call: TRBD2 (6 bases). The CDR3 is 15 amino acids. Deletions cut 2 bases from V and 9 bases from J, with 17 bases between. Germline CDR1 is SEHNR and CDR2 is FQNEAQ (reference sequence). CDR3 bases: TGTGCCAGCAGCTTACGGGTAGCGGACTCCGCTGAGCAGTTCTTC. It yields the protein CASSLRVADSAEQFF.

This chain links TRBV5-8 with TRBJ2-7, with TRBD1 identical over 11 bases. There are 15 residues in the CDR3. Germline V gene data show CDR1 as SGHTS and CDR2 as YDEGEE. Trimming cost V 0 bases and J 2 bases; bases outside gene matches: 1. In DNA, the CDR3 is TGTGCCAGCAGCTTGGAGGGACAGGGGGCCTACGAGCAGTACTTC. Translation: CASSLEGQGAYEQYF.

In its sample, this clone was seen once. CDR3 nucleotide sequence: TGTGCCAGCAGTTTTGCGGGGGGCGGGGAGCTGTTTTTT. Translated: CASSFAGGGELFF. The chain uses TRBV27 and TRBJ2-2, with 8 positions matching TRBD2. J lost 7 bases, V lost 3 bases, and 1 base had no gene match. The CDR3 contains 13 residues. Germline assignment: CDR1 MNHEY and CDR2 SMNVEV (reference sequence).

V is TRBV2 and J is TRBJ1-3, with D unclear. Germline V gene data show CDR1 as SNHLY and CDR2 as FYNNEI. Trimming removed 6 bases from V and 0 bases from J, with 6 bases in between. The length of the CDR3 is 13 residues. For the CDR3, the DNA is TGTGCCAGCAGCGACCCCTCTGGAAACACCATATATTTT. This sequence encodes CASSDPSGNTIYF.

The CDR3 protein is CSVLDRGGYEQYF. The CDR3 DNA reads as TGCAGCGTTCTCGACAGGGGCGGCTACGAGCAGTACTTC. This rearrangement joins TRBV29-1 to TRBJ2-7; 8 bases map to TRBD1. Trimming removed 5 bases from V and 3 bases from J; junction bases left unmatched: 6. Germline-derived CDR1 and CDR2 are SQVTM and ANQGSEA. This CDR3 has 13 residues.